This T cell receptor (beta chain) was captured by sequencing in a study of cytomegalovirus exposure and HLA in healthy donors. 60 Vbeta and 13 Jbeta primers were used in PCR. The table came from immunoSEQ multiplex PCR; TCRdb's copy has only in-frame clones and leaves some out. The sample holds roughly 99,000 clones, 65% to 85% seen once. V gave up 0 bases and J gave up 6 bases, with 11 bases separating them. CDR1 and CDR2 from the germline V gene are LGHNA and YNFKEQ. The CDR3 has 15 residues. The genes are TRBV4-2 and TRBJ2-2, with D perhaps matching TRBD2 (6 bases). The sequenced sample was PBMCs. The clonotype originates from a man between 18 and 35 years old in good health and CMV-seronegative. CDR3 residues: CASSQEEGQAGELFF. In nucleotides, the CDR3 is TGTGCCAGCAGCCAAGAGGAGGGCCAGGCCGGGGAGCTGTTTTTT.